The 18 T cell receptor beta chains given below trace back to one sample, sequenced in a study of cytomegalovirus exposure and HLA in healthy donors. PCR used 60 Vbeta primers and 13 Jbeta primers. Profiling relied on immunoSEQ multiplex PCR, and the TCRdb table lists in-frame clones only, not all of them. The sample includes about 130,000 clones, roughly 84% seen only once; the top ten take approximately 3%. The sequenced sample consisted of PBMCs. All receptors come from a woman aged 18-29 years in good health and CMV-seropositive.

The rearrangement joins TRBV5-1 to TRBJ2-3; 16 bases are a match to TRBD2. This CDR3 is built from 18 residues. After removal of 4 bases from V and 1 base from J, the junction contained 6 bases not matched to a gene. Germline V gene lookup returns CDR1 SGHRS and CDR2 YFSETQ. DNA for the CDR3: TGCGCCAGCAGCCGCGGGACTAGCGGGGGGGTGGGCACAGATACGCAGTATTTT. This encodes CASSRGTSGGVGTDTQYF.

The rearrangement uses TRBV6-5 and TRBJ2-5; 8 positions agree with TRBD1. The V segment lost 6 bases and the J segment 2 bases; nucleotides outside the gene matches: 5. This CDR3 contains 14 residues. The germline gives CDR1 MNHEY, CDR2 SVGAGI. The CDR3 loop reads CASRMDRDQETQYF. CDR3 nucleotides: TGTGCCAGCAGGATGGACAGGGATCAAGAGACCCAGTACTTC.

The CDR3 here is CASSPPDGQETQYF. CDR3 DNA sequence: TGTGCCAGCTCACCACCCGACGGGCAAGAGACCCAGTACTTC. This chain joins TRBV18 and TRBJ2-5; D uncertain. Germline V gives CDR1 KGHSH, CDR2 LQKENI. The CDR3 runs to 14 residues. Trimming took off 0 bases at V and 2 bases at J, with 7 bases between the two ends. The full variable domain, with the rest looked up from reference TRBV18 and TRBJ2-5, is NAGVMQNPRHLVRRRGQEARLRCSPMKGHSHVYWYRQLPEEGLKFMVYLQKENIIDESGMPKERFSAEFPKEGPSILRIQQVVRGDSAAYFCASSPPDGQETQYFGPGTRLLVL.

This chain links TRBV29-1 with TRBJ1-1, with D maybe TRBD1 (5 bases). CDR3 length equals 14 residues. The germline gives CDR1 SQVTM, CDR2 ANQGSEA. Between the trimmed V and J ends, which lost 4 bases and 0 bases, there was a span of 12 bases. CDR3 bases: TGCAGCGTTGTTCGCGGGGGGGTGAACACTGAAGCTTTCTTT. Residues: CSVVRGGVNTEAFF.

This chain uses TRBV25-1 with TRBJ1-5, with D maybe TRBD1 (6 bases). In germline, CDR1 is MGHDK, CDR2 SYGVNS. The germline V and J ends were trimmed by 2 bases and 2 bases, with 7 bases remaining between them. This CDR3 is 14 amino acids long. Here the CDR3 DNA reads TGTGCCAGCAGTGAACGACAGGGCAATCAGCCCCAGCATTTT. Translating gives CASSERQGNQPQHF.

This chain joins TRBV9 and TRBJ1-1; 12 nucleotides line up with TRBD1. J gave up 2 bases and V 6 bases, and 8 bases lay outside the gene matches. The CDR3 consists of 16 residues. CDR1 and CDR2 (germline): SGDLS, YYNGEE. The CDR3 region is CASNLGTGGTNTEAFF. The CDR3, as DNA: TGTGCCAGCAACCTAGGGACAGGGGGCACTAACACTGAAGCTTTCTTT.

This chain uses TRBV7-6 with TRBJ2-1, with 9 bases that match TRBD2. Germline assignment: CDR1 SGHVS and CDR2 FNYEAQ. The V gene end was trimmed by 3 bases and the J gene end by 7 bases; junction bases not matched to a gene: 10. This CDR3 has 16 residues. The CDR3 DNA follows: TGTGCCAGCAGCTTTGCTATGGGCGGGGGGGGGAATGAGCAGTTCTTC. Its protein is CASSFAMGGGGNEQFF.

CDR3 coding DNA: TGTGCCAGCAGTTACTCGGGGGCCCCTTTCACCTTC. This encodes CASSYSGAPFTF. The V and J genes are TRBV6-5 and TRBJ1-2, with a tentative D call TRBD1 (6 bases). V was cut by 0 bases and J by 13 bases, with 12 bases left in between. The CDR3 has 12 amino acids. CDR1 and CDR2 (germline): MNHEY, SVGAGI.

The genes are TRBV5-4 and TRBJ1-1, with TRBD1 as a possible D gene (6 bases). The CDR3 is 13 residues long. Germline V lookup: CDR1 SGHNT, CDR2 YYREEE (reference sequence). The germline V and J ends were trimmed by 4 bases and 0 bases, with 7 bases remaining between them. The CDR3 DNA sequence: TGTGCCAGCAGCCGGGACATGAACACTGAAGCTTTCTTT. Translating it yields CASSRDMNTEAFF.

The chain carries TRBV2 and TRBJ1-1; no clear D. The V gene's germline CDR1 is SNHLY and CDR2 FYNNEI. This CDR3 spans 15 amino acids. Deletions cut 3 bases from V and 0 bases from J, with 11 bases between. The CDR3 sequence: CASSDGVRLNTEAFF. The CDR3 region has the DNA TGTGCCAGCAGTGATGGAGTCCGCTTGAACACTGAAGCTTTCTTT.

This chain joins TRBV11-2 and TRBJ2-7, with D maybe TRBD1 (6 bases). The germline CDR1 and CDR2 sequences are SGHAT and FQNNGV. This CDR3 comprises 17 residues. V was pared by 4 bases and J by 0 bases, with 19 bases between. CDR3 in amino acids: CASSSGGSDRSSYEQYF. CDR3 DNA: TGTGCCAGCAGCTCAGGTGGCTCGGACAGAAGCTCCTACGAGCAGTACTTC.

The chain combines TRBV6-4 with TRBJ1-1; no clear D. The V end lost 0 bases, the J end lost 11 bases, and 13 bases lay between the germline ends. Germline V gene lookup returns CDR1 MRHNA and CDR2 SNTAGT. CDR3 size: 13 residues. The CDR3 spells CASSDSNSAPAFF. CDR3 coding DNA: TGTGCCAGCAGTGACTCGAATTCCGCGCCGGCTTTCTTT.

The chain recombines TRBV5-6 with TRBJ2-1, with TRBD2 matching 11 bases. The CDR3 is made up of 15 amino acids. Germline CDR1 reads SGHDT; CDR2 reads YYEEEE. Trimming at V came to 4 bases and at J to 8 bases, leaving 8 bases not matched to a gene. CDR3 residues: CASSISGGALDEQFF. CDR3 DNA sequence: TGTGCCAGCAGCATTAGCGGGGGGGCTTTGGATGAGCAGTTCTTC.

The chain is built from TRBV6-6 and TRBJ2-1, with D perhaps TRBD1 (6 bases). The CDR3 has 14 amino acids. V lost 8 bases, J lost 7 bases, and 18 bases lay in between. CDR1 and CDR2 from the germline V gene are MNHNY and SVGAGI (reference sequence). The CDR3: CASGPRDTTNEQFF. For the CDR3, the DNA is TGTGCCAGCGGCCCCCGGGACACAACTAATGAGCAGTTCTTC.

The chain joins TRBV6-5 to TRBJ2-7; D is undetermined. The CDR3 runs to 11 residues. Per the germline V gene, CDR1 is MNHEY and CDR2 is SVGAGI. V was cut by 6 bases and J by 3 bases, with 6 bases left in between. The CDR3 nucleotides are TGTGCCAGCAGGGCCGACTACGAGCAGTACTTC. Its translation: CASRADYEQYF.

This chain joins TRBV5-4 and TRBJ2-1; 7 nucleotides agree with TRBD2. Germline V CDR1 and CDR2: SGHNT, YYREEE (reference sequence). The CDR3 extends over 14 amino acids. V lost 7 bases to trimming and J lost 6 bases; unmatched junction nucleotides: 10. Written as DNA, the CDR3 is TGTGCCAGCCAAAGCGGGGCTAGTCTCAATGAGCAGTTCTTC. Protein sequence: CASQSGASLNEQFF.

The CDR3 bases are TGCAGCGTCCCCCCCCCTCCTAGCGACAGCACAGATACGCAGTATTTT. It encodes CSVPPPPSDSTDTQYF. J is TRBJ2-3 and V is TRBV29-1; D perhaps matches TRBD2 (6 bases). The germline V gene encodes CDR1 SQVTM and CDR2 ANQGSEA. Trimming took 6 bases from V and 0 from J, leaving 19 bases between them. The CDR3 sequence is 16 residues long.

V is TRBV6-1 and J is TRBJ2-3; TRBD2 might be the D (6 bases). This CDR3 has 13 amino acids. Germline V CDR1 and CDR2: MNHNS, SASEGT. The V and J ends lost 8 bases and 4 bases respectively, with 13 bases between them. CDR3 residues: CASVAANADTQYF. CDR3 coding DNA: TGTGCCAGCGTAGCGGCCAACGCAGATACGCAGTATTTT.